This TCR beta chain was sequenced in a study of blood T cell repertoires in COVID-19. Study background: The United States, Italy and Spain provided the acute and convalescent COVID-19 samples.

Enrolled during active infection, Seattle patients were then followed longitudinally. Germline values: CDR1 MNHEY, CDR2 SMNVEV (reference sequence). J lost 4 bases, V lost 6 bases, and 8 bases had no gene match. The CDR3 consists of 14 residues. The protocol was immunoSEQ multiplex PCR, while the TCRdb copy is restricted to in-frame clones and leaves out a portion. This sample has around 200,000 clones, with more than 75% found just once. This rearrangement joins TRBV27 to TRBJ2-7; 8 bases map to TRBD2. Sequenced material: peripheral blood. The source is a person aged 70 to 80 with COVID-19, enrolled during active disease. Here the CDR3 DNA reads TGTGCCAGCAGCCTCAAGTTAGCGGGATACGAGCAGTACTTC. Translating gives CASSLKLAGYEQYF.